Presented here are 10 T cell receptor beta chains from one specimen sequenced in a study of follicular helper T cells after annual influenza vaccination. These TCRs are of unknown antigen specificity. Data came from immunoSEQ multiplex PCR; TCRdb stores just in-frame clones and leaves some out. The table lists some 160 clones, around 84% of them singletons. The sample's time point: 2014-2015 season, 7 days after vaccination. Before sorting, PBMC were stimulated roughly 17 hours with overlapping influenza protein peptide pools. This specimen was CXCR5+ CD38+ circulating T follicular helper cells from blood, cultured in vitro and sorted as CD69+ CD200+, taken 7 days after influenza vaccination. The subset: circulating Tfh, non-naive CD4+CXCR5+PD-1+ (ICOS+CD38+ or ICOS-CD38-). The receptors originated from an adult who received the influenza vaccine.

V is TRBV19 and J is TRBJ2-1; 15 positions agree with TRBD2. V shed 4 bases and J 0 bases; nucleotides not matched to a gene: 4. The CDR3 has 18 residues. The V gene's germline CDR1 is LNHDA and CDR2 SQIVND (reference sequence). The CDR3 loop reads CASSTGLAGGRSYNEQFF. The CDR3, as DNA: TGTGCCAGTAGTACGGGACTAGCGGGAGGCCGCTCCTACAATGAGCAGTTCTTC.

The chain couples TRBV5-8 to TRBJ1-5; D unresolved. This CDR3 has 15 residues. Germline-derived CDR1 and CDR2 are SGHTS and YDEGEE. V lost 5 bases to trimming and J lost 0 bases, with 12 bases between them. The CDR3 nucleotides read TGTGCCAGCAGTTTCTATTTGAGTAGCAATCAGCCCCAGCATTTT. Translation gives CASSFYLSSNQPQHF.

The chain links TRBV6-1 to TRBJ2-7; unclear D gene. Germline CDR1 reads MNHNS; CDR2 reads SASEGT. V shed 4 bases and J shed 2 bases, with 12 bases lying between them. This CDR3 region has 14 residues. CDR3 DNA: TGTGCCAGCAGTGCCGAGGACGGTCCCTACGAGCAGTACTTC. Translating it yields CASSAEDGPYEQYF.

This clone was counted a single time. CDR3 in amino acids: CASRPTGGLGGYTF. The CDR3 coding sequence is TGTGCCAGCAGACCCACAGGGGGCTTGGGGGGCTACACCTTC. The chain employs TRBV7-8 and TRBJ1-2, with 9 positions matching TRBD1. CDR1 is SGHVS and CDR2 is FQNEAQ in the germline V gene. The CDR3 sequence is 14 residues long. Trimming took 6 bases from V and 8 from J; bases not matched to a gene: 10.

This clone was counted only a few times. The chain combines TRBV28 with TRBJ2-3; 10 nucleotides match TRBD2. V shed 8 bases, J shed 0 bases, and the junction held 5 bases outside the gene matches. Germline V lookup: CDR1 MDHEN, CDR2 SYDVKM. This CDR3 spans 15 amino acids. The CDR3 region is CASETSGASTDTQYF. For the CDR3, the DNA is TGTGCCAGCGAAACTAGCGGGGCTAGCACAGATACGCAGTATTTT.

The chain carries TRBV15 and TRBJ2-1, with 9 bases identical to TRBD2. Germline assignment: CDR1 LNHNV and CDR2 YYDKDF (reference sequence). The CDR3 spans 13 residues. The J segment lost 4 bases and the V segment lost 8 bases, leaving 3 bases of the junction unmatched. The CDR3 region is CATAGGIYNEQFF. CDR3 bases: TGTGCCACCGCGGGGGGGATATACAATGAGCAGTTCTTC.

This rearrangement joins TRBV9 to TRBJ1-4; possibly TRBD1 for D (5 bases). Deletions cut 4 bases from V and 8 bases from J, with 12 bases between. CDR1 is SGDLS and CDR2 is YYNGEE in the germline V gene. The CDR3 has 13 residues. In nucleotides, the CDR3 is TGTGCCAGCAGCTCCGGAAGGGGCGAAAAACTGTTTTTT. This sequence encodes CASSSGRGEKLFF.

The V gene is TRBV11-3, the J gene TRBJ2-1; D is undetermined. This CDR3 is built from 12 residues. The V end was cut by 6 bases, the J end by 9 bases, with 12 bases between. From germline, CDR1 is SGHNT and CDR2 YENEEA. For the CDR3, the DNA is TGTGCCAGCAGTTCGACACACAGTGAGCAGTTCTTC. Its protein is CASSSTHSEQFF.

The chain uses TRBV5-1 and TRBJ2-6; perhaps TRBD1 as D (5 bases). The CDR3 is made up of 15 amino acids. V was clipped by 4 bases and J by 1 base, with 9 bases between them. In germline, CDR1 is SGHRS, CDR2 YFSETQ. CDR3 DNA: TGCGCCAGCAGCCCCAGGGTATCTGGGGCCAACGTCCTGACTTTC. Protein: CASSPRVSGANVLTF. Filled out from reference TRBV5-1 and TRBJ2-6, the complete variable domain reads KAGVTQTPRYLIKTRGQQVTLSCSPISGHRSVSWYQQTPGQGLQFLFEYFSETQRNKGNFPGRFSGRQFSNSRSEMNVSTLELGDSALYLCASSPRVSGANVLTFGAGSRLTVL.

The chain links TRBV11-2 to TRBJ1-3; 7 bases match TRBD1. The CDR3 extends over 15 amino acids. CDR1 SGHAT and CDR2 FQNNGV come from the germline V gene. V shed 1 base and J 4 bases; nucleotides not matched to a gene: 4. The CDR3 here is CASSLGQGAGNTIYF. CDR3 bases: TGTGCCAGCAGCTTAGGACAGGGTGCCGGAAACACCATATATTTT.